This TCR beta chain is drawn from a study of T cells in localized non-small cell lung cancer. Study outcomes and limitations: Uninvolved nearby lung showed the greatest T cell clonality, exceeding that found in tumor. A raised T cell density in blood coincided with lengthier overall survival. Heterogeneity is still possible, as just one tumor region was sequenced.

The assay was immunoSEQ multiplex PCR, and TCRdb's table has in-frame clones only and misses some. The sample has 23,000 or so clones, around 86% seen once; the top ten hold 5% to 6.5%. Points on this clone: What it binds is not known.

The sample here was peripheral blood, taken before any cancer treatment. This receptor was taken from a male donor at least 60 years old with stage II squamous cell lung carcinoma.

CDR3 bases: TGTGCCAGTAGTATAGATCGAGGCTACACCTTC. Protein sequence: CASSIDRGYTF. The chain combines TRBV19 with TRBJ1-2; D call uncertain. Trimming removed 0 bases from V and 8 bases from J, with 4 bases in between. The CDR3 contains 11 residues. Germline CDR1 is LNHDA and CDR2 is SQIVND (reference sequence).